This T cell receptor (beta chain) was recovered during a study of blood T cells in healthy people across ages. On the study more broadly: Template switching retrieved approximately one barcoded beta molecule for each two T cells.

CDR1 is LGHNA and CDR2 is YSLEER in the germline V gene. The length of the CDR3 is 13 residues. Combining a sample-barcoded 5' primer with a J-beta primer mix, a second PCR ran for roughly 7 to 11 cycles. TCRdb re-derived calls from the 5' RACE reads in MiXCR, one entry per CDR3 protein. This sample has roughly 1,800,000 distinct CDR3 sequences, with just under 50% found just once. About this clonotype: The junction departs from germline at one end; a sequencing error may be responsible.

Peripheral blood samples of 9 to 10 milliliters were drawn from each donor. Per-sample yields of isolated PBMCs were at least 6 million. Sequenced sample: blood. The V and J genes are TRBV4-3 and TRBJ2-3, with D possibly TRBD1 on 5 matching bases. The clonotype was recovered from a woman aged 40 to 50 in good health. The CDR3 here is CASSQGERDTQYF. CDR3 bases: TGCGCCAGCAGTCAAGGGGAAAGAGATACGCAGTATTTT.